This T cell receptor beta chain emerged from a study of T cell changes during pregnancy in multiple sclerosis. Sequenced by immunoSEQ multiplex PCR; TCRdb stores in-frame clones only, minus some. In the table there are tens of thousands of clones, 75% to 95% of which are singletons. V was shortened by 0 bases and J by 2 bases, with 14 bases between the two germline ends. Germline assignment: CDR1 MNHEY and CDR2 SMNVEV (reference sequence). The CDR3 is 17 amino acids. The table lists this clone with a few counts. The source was CD8+ T cells from peripheral blood mononuclear cells, collected in the first trimester of pregnancy. The receptor was isolated from a female donor with multiple sclerosis, enrolled in a pregnancy study. The chain couples TRBV27 to TRBJ1-5; D is unresolved. As DNA, the CDR3 is TGTGCCAGCAGTTTATCGGGGTCTGCGAGGGGCAATCAGCCCCAGCATTTT. Translation: CASSLSGSARGNQPQHF.